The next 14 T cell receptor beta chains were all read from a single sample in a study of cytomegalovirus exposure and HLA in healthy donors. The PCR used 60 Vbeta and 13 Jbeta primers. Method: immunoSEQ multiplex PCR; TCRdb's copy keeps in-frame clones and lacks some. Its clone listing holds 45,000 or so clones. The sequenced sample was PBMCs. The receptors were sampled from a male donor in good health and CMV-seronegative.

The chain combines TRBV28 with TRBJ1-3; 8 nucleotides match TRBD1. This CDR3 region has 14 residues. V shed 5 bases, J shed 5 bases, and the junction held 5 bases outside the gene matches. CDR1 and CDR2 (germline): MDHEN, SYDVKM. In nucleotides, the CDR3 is TGTGCCAGCAGTCTACAGGGGGGACGAAACACCATATATTTT. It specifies CASSLQGGRNTIYF.

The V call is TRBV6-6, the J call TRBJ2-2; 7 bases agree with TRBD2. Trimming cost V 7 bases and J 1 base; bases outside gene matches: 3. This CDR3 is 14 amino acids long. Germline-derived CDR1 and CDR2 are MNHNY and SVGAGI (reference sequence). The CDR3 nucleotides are TGTGCCAGCAAGCGGGACTTGAACACCGGGGAGCTGTTTTTT. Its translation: CASKRDLNTGELFF.

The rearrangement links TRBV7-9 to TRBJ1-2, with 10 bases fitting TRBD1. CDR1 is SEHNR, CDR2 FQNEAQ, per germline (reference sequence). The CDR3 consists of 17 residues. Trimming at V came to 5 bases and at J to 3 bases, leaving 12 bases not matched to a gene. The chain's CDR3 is CASSPQGTGALYYGYTF. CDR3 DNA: TGTGCCAGCAGCCCTCAGGGGACAGGGGCTTTGTACTATGGCTACACCTTC. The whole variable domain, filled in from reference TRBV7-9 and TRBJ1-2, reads DTGVSQNPRHKITKRGQNVTFRCDPISEHNRLYWYRQTLGQGPEFLTYFQNEAQLEKSRLLSDRFSAERPKGSFSTLEIQRTEQGDSAMYLCASSPQGTGALYYGYTFGSGTRLTVV.

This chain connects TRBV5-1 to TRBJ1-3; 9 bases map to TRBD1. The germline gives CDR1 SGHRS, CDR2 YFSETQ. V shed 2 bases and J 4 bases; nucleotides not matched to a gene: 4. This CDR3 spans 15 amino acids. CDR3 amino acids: CASSFGTGNGNTIYF. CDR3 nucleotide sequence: TGCGCCAGCAGCTTTGGGACAGGGAACGGAAACACCATATATTTT. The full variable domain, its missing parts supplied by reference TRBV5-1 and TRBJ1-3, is KAGVTQTPRYLIKTRGQQVTLSCSPISGHRSVSWYQQTPGQGLQFLFEYFSETQRNKGNFPGRFSGRQFSNSRSEMNVSTLELGDSALYLCASSFGTGNGNTIYFGEGSWLTVV.

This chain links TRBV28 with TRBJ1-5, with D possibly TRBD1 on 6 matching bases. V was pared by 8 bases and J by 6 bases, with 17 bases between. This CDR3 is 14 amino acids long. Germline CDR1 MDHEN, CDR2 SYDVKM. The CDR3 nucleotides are TGTGCCAGCGCCGGGGGAGGGGGAAGTCAGCCCCAGCATTTT. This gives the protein CASAGGGGSQPQHF. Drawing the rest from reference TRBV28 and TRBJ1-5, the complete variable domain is DVKVTQSSRYLVKRTGEKVFLECVQDMDHENMFWYRQDPGLGLRLIYFSYDVKMKEKGDIPEGYSVSREKKERFSLILESASTNQTSMYLCASAGGGGSQPQHFGDGTRLSIL.

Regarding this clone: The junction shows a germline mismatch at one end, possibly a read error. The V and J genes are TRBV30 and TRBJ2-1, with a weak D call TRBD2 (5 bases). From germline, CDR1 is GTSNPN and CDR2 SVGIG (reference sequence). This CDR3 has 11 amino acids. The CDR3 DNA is TGTGTCGGGAACTCCGACAATGAGCAGTTCTTC. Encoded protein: CVGNSDNEQFF.

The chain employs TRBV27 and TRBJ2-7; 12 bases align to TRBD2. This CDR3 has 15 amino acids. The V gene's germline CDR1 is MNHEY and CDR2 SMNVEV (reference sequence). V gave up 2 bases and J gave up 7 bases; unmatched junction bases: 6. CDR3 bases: TGTGCCAGCAGTTTACTAGCGGGAGGGCGGGGAGAGCAGTACTTC. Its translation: CASSLLAGGRGEQYF.

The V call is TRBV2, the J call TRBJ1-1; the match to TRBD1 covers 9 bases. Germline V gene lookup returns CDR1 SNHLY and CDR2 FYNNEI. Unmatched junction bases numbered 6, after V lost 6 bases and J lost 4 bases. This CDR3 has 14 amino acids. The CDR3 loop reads CASRGTGWGTEAFF. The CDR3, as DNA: TGTGCCAGCAGGGGGACAGGGTGGGGCACTGAAGCTTTCTTT.

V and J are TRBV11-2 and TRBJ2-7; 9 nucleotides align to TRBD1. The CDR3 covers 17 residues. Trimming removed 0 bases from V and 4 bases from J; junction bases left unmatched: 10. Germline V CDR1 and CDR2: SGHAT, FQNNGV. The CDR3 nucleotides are TGTGCCAGCAGCTTAGATAGTGGGACAGGGATGGGTTACGAGCAGTACTTC. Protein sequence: CASSLDSGTGMGYEQYF.

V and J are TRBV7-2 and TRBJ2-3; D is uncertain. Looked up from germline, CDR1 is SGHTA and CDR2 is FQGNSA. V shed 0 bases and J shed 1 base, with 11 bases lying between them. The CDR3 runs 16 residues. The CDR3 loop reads CASSLASPPGTDTQYF. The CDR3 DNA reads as TGTGCCAGCAGCTTAGCTAGCCCTCCGGGCACAGATACGCAGTATTTT.

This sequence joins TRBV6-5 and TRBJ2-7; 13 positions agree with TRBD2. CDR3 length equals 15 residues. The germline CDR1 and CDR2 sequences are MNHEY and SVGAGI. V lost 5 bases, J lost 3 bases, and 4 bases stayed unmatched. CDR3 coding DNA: TGTGCCAGCAGTGTACGACTAGCGGGGGGCTACGAGCAGTACTTC. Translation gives CASSVRLAGGYEQYF.

The CDR3 sequence is CASGGGRGYGYTF. CDR3 coding DNA: TGTGCCAGCGGAGGGGGGAGGGGCTATGGCTACACCTTC. The chain employs TRBV6-1 and TRBJ1-2; a weak D match, TRBD1 (6 bases). Per germline, CDR1 MNHNS and CDR2 SASEGT. The CDR3 sequence is 13 residues long. V lost 8 bases and J lost 4, with 14 bases in between.

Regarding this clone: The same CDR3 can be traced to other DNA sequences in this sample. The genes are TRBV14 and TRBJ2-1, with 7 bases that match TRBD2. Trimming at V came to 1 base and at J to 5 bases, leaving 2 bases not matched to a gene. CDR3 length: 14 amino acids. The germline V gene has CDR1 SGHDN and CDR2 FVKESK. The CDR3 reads CASSQGLADNEQFF. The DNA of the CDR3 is TGTGCCAGCAGCCAAGGGCTAGCGGACAATGAGCAGTTCTTC.

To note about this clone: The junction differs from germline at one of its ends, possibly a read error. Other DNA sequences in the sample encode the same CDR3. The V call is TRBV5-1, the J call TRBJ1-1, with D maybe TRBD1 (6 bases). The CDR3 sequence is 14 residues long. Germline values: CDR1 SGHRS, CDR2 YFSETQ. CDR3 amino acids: CASKNLGGNTEAFF. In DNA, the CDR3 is TGCGCCAGCAAGAACCTAGGGGGTAACACTGAAGCTTTCTTC.